This T cell receptor (beta chain) is from a study of T-cell memory formation after mild COVID-19 (dated by TCRdb to about 2021). At the level of the whole study: Most TCR sequence clusters were specific to one of the two donors. T-cell clones expanding and contracting after mild COVID-19 in a couple of donors were tracked by longitudinal TCRalpha and TCRbeta repertoire sequencing. The cohort comprised two young, previously healthy adult volunteers, one female and one male. Beyond this particular receptor, the publication reports: Some responding clones were detected in pre-infection memory, which suggested that pre-existing cross-reactive memory T cells had joined the SARS-CoV-2 response. Contracting CD4+ clones appeared mostly in the CM and EM memory subsets, whereas CD8+ clones were enriched in EMRA. Whether the second-wave clones peaking on day 37 were SARS-CoV-2 specific was not confirmed. Balanced CD4/CD8 phenotypes were observed for clones contracting from day 15 to 85, whereas a bias towards CD4+ was observed for a second wave of clones expanding from day 15 to 37. Only two mild cases were covered by the study, and larger cohorts that include severe cases with pre-infection samples were considered necessary.

The CDR1 and CDR2 encoded by the germline V gene (reference sequence) are SEHNR and FQNEAQ. The CDR3 spans 15 residues, from the cysteine through the phenylalanine. The sequence is cut down to CDR3 DNA, 45 bases in frame from base 1. V loses 1 base of germline sequence and J loses 2 bases, and the interval between the two ends is 12 bases. PBMCs were isolated by Ficoll-Paque density gradient centrifugation. This clonotype came up a few times. Its antigen target is currently unknown. No clone much larger than this one lies a single base away; base qualities are absent. Instrument on record: Illumina NovaSeq 6000. Using 5'RACE with constant-segment primers, TCRalpha and TCRbeta cDNA libraries were constructed, with sample barcodes and unique molecular identifiers added in the process. Trizol reagent was used to extract RNA from every sample. The libraries were amplified in two PCR steps, and the second step added a second sample barcode and Illumina TruSeq adapters. Sequencing of libraries was performed on an Illumina NovaSeq with 2 x 150 bp paired-end reads. The original methods were these. Reads were demultiplexed and collapsed into UMI-guided consensus sequences with migec v1.2.7. With mixcr v2.1.11, UMI consensuses were aligned to TRA and TRB V and J templates and assembled into clonotypes. A clonotype was counted as expanded or contracted only if both edgeR and NoisET called the change significant, with noise models trained on biological replicates. edgeR calls used a false discovery rate-adjusted p below 0.01 and a log2 fold-change threshold of 1. PCA with hierarchical clustering of max-normalized trajectories of the 1000 most abundant clonotypes was used as exploratory dynamics analysis. Separately sequenced CD4+ and CD8+ repertoires were used to assign the CD4 or CD8 phenotype of responding clones. Clones were called with MiXCR by TCRdb after fastp trimmed the public reads at Q25, and only in-frame beta chains were retained. Rows are unified per CDR3 protein, each entry keeping the most common DNA and genes. The V and J calls shown here were made by TCRdb, not taken from the authors' results. For this sample the table gives 550,000 to 600,000 distinct CDR3 sequences, of which 20% to 25% were detected only once. The leading ten clones occupy 7% to 9% of the sample.

The clonotype originates from an adult woman who had mild COVID-19 (a few samples of this study predate the infection). The sample titles of this study are shuffled in the database, so cell type and time point are left out; the donor was told from shared clones. The sequenced sample consisted of PBMCs or a T cell subset sorted from them (not recorded which). The chain links TRBV7-9 with TRBJ2-7, with the D segment identity uncertain. The nucleotide sequence reads as follows: TGTGCCAGCAGCTTAGGAGTGGGCACCACCTACGAGCAGTACTTC. Its coded protein is CASSLGVGTTYEQYF.